This is a list of T cell receptor beta chains from one sample in a study of T cells in localized non-small cell lung cancer. The table came from immunoSEQ multiplex PCR; TCRdb's copy has only in-frame clones and leaves some out. The sample has roughly 25,000 clones, roughly 90% seen once. Specimen: peripheral blood, collected before any cancer treatment. The receptors originated from a man aged 40 to 70 with stage III squamous cell lung carcinoma. Each CDR3 is given with its conserved first and last residue.

v_call,cdr3_aa
TRBV6-6,CASSPEGRTANSPLHF
TRBV18,CASSPAGLLEAFF
TRBV27,CASSSPGLYGYTF
TRBV7-2,CASSMGTSGRIDTQYF
TRBV6-5,CASSYDGGSGNTIYF
TRBV19,CASSIEPGGTYEQYF
TRBV19,CASTAGGAMGPYGYTF
TRBV28,CASSQLRASNEKLFF
TRBV25-1,CASSELGTNEKLFF
TRBV4-3,CASSQDRVYNEQFF
TRBV4-3,CASSQTGTYNEQFF
TRBV5-1,CASSLVQSSGANVLTF
TRBV4-2,CASRSDPDTEAFF
TRBV7-2,CASSSTGLGGTEAFF
TRBV11-3,CASSRDRVSPLHF
TRBV9,CASSPAGGANVLTF
TRBV5-6,CASSFPARLAGGADTQYF
TRBV2,CASSGWASSSYNSPLHF
TRBV9,CASSVVGDTQYF
TRBV7-2,CASSAGQSITGELFF
TRBV7-2,CASNHDYQETQYF
TRBV18,CASSPPEVTDLNEKLFF
TRBV5-5,CASSWGSGDTTEAFF
TRBV19,CASSPSRRNTEAFF
TRBV5-6,CASSLKPFGLSGANVLTF
TRBV7-2,CASSLLGQPQHF
TRBV7-3,CASSPPRGPGYGYTF
TRBV7-3,CASSLGDRVGQPQHF
TRBV6-5,CASSYQGGGGNTIYF
TRBV5-1,CASRHGTGENIQYF
TRBV30,CAWSVSGRAWETQYF
TRBV9,CASSVRLSGGTYNEQFF
TRBV7-2,CASSLVGQSTYEQYF
TRBV2,CASSRTPETQYF
TRBV7-8,CASSLALLEGSYEQYF
TRBV19,CASIKKGQGNQPQHF
TRBV6-5,CASSYWGDYGYTF